This TCR beta chain was profiled in a study of T cells in tumors and immune-related adverse events. TCRdb's table, derived via immunoSEQ multiplex PCR, lists solely in-frame clones and lacks some. The sample lists about 22,000 clones, about 93% occurring once. CDR3 length: 16 residues. The V gene's germline CDR1 is MNHNS and CDR2 SASEGT. V gave up 1 base and J gave up 0 bases, with 10 bases separating them. This material consisted of lymph node tissue, taken from a patient treated with anti-PD-1 therapy. The genes are TRBV6-1 and TRBJ2-1, with D unclear. The source of this sequence is a female donor with metastatic renal cell carcinoma. CDR3 nucleotides: TGTGCCAGCAGTGAAGTCGATACGAGCTCCTACAATGAGCAGTTCTTC. This gives the protein CASSEVDTSSYNEQFF.